Listed here is a single T cell receptor (beta chain). No antigen is known for it. Germline values: CDR1 SGHNT, CDR2 YYREEE (reference sequence). V lost 4 bases and J 4 bases, leaving 16 bases between the germline ends. The CDR3 sequence is 15 residues long. This entry belongs to a study of OX40 agonist ivuxolimab in advanced cancers. In the study overall: Patients assigned to dose escalation were diagnosed with hepatocellular carcinoma, melanoma, renal cell or head and neck cancer. Participants, approximately 80% male, averaged approximately 56 years of age, ranging from 23 to 79.

Regarding the study as a whole: The mean number of expanded clones was higher in CD8+ T cells than in CD4+.

The study sampled blood at baseline, cycle 4 day 1, and cycle 7 day 1. TCRdb's copy holds only in-frame clones and misses some; the assay was immunoSEQ multiplex PCR. The table shows about 94,000 clones, with around 87% occurring only once. The sequence derives from an adult with an advanced solid tumor such as melanoma, head and neck, liver or kidney cancer. J is TRBJ2-3 and V is TRBV5-4; D possibly corresponds to TRBD2 (7 bases). The starting material was CD4+ or CD8+ T cells sorted from blood, obtained in a trial of the OX40 agonist ivuxolimab. The CDR3 sequence is CASSRGGGRSDTQYF. In DNA form, the CDR3 reads TGTGCCAGCAGCCGGGGAGGGGGACGGTCAGATACGCAGTATTTT.